Sequencing of this T cell receptor (beta chain) was carried out in a study of T cells after yellow fever vaccination. This clonotype was seen a few times. Its antigen remains unidentified. By 5'RACE template switching, TCR cDNA was produced, with a universal primer site and UMIs added in the process. Each CDR3 protein is one row after TCRdb ran MiXCR on the 5' RACE reads. The repertoire includes hundreds of thousands of distinct CDR3 sequences, about a sixth of them detected once, and around 16% sits in the top ten. Study-wide findings and caveats: By day 5 rather than day 15, the secondary response had peaked, though it was weaker. Re-detected after boosting: most primary clones, approximately 97% of CD4 and 88% of CD8.

V was clipped by 6 bases and J by 8 bases; unmatched bases: 17. This CDR3 has 18 amino acids. CDR1 is MNHEY, CDR2 SVGEGT, per germline. Sequencing was performed on PBMCs, taken less than 6 days after the first yellow fever vaccination. The chain has TRBV6-2 or TRBV6-3 and TRBJ2-1, with 12 bases identical to TRBD1. The origin of this receptor is a man between 18 and 29 years old who received the YFV17D yellow fever vaccine. The CDR3, as DNA: TGTGCCAGCAGACCGGGACAGGGGGCGTCTCACCTTGATGATGAGCAGTTCTTC. It translates to CASRPGQGASHLDDEQFF.